This record covers a single T cell receptor beta chain. Its antigen is currently not known. No base quality information exists; no much larger clone differs at one position. The sample belongs to a study of Ad26.COV2.S vaccination and SARS-CoV-2 variants (TCRdb year 2021). Study-wide context: Donors in the vaccine arm were drawn from COV1001, a phase I-IIa trial of Ad26.COV2.S in healthy adults that was multicentre, randomized, double-blind and placebo-controlled. Ad26.COV2.S was administered intramuscularly at a dose of 5x10^10 or 1x10^11 viral particles, either as one shot or as two shots given 56 days apart. The specificity and breadth of SARS-CoV-2-reactive T cell receptors after Ad26.COV2.S vaccination were assessed by TCRbeta repertoire sequencing. The TCR-sequenced set comprised about 32 samples: some 20 Ad26.COV2.S vaccine recipients, 5 placebo recipients and 8 SARS-CoV-2 convalescent individuals. Trial participants were randomized into five groups of five, in which low-dose or high-dose Ad26.COV2.S was given once or twice, or placebo was given on both occasions. Blinding of investigators to trial group allocation was maintained during experiments and outcome assessment. Study-wide findings and limitations: Spike-specific TCR breadth was higher in Ad26.COV2.S recipients than in placebo recipients (P = 0.0014). It was noted by the authors that total T cell responses may have been underestimated by the TCR breadth and depth analyses. Non-spike TCR breadth was comparable between vaccine and placebo recipients, consistent with the vaccine containing only spike. After vaccination, substantial breadth of spike-specific CD8+ and CD4+ T cell responses was reported. The study was not powered to compare responses between vaccine doses or regimens.

The immunoSEQ Assay was used to sequence TCRbeta CDR3 regions. After extraction, genomic DNA underwent amplification by bias-controlled multiplex PCR, followed by high-throughput sequencing. Per the original workflow: To quantify the absolute abundance of every unique TCRbeta CDR3 region, sequences were collapsed and filtered. T cell fraction was estimated by normalizing TCRbeta template counts to usable DNA, with usable DNA measured through amplification of reference genes found in all nucleated cells. Repertoire TCRs were annotated as SARS-CoV-2-specific when V gene, CDR3 amino acid sequence and J gene were exactly matched to a known reactive TCR set. The reference SARS-CoV-2 TCR set came from MIRA and was filtered for enrichment in COVID-19-positive ImmuneCODE repertoires, removing public or cross-reactive TCRs. Using the MIRA antigens, annotated TCRs were further analysed by specific ORF or by position within an ORF. Breadth was defined as annotated unique rearrangements over total unique productive rearrangements; depth was the summed frequency of those rearrangements. Group comparisons of TCR breadth used two-sided Wilcoxon rank-sum tests. TCRdb mirrors the immuneACCESS table, restricted to in-frame sequences. Some clones are absent from its copies; in checked studies, under half trace to an unresolved V gene, and the reason for the others is unknown. Clonal size and the V and J genes are those of that table, whereas D and trimming came from the DNA. The sample has some 390,000 clones on record, about 89% of them singletons. About 2% of the sample rests with the top ten.

The germline ends are 17 bases apart after V is trimmed by 7 bases and J by 7 bases. Via the germline V gene (reference sequence), CDR1 is LNHDA and CDR2 SQIVND. Spanning cysteine to phenylalanine, the CDR3 consists of 13 amino acids. Only the CDR3 DNA stays, 39 bases, in frame from base 1. The label giving this sample's treatment or condition can be read as: around 19 received Ad26.COV2.S at low or high dose, single or two shots; several received placebo; per-sample allocation not given. Repertoires of vaccine and placebo recipients were sequenced from samples collected on day 63 after the first injection. Cohort 1b enrolled fewer than 30 adults aged 18-55 years at a single site in Boston, USA, between 29 July and 7 August 2020. Ad26.COV2.S was a replication-incompetent adenovirus type 26 vector expressing a prefusion-stabilized SARS-CoV-2 spike protein from the original Wuhan strain.

The specimen comprised peripheral blood, sampled in a trial of Ad26.COV2.S vaccine versus placebo. The rearranged chain carries TRBV19 and TRBJ2-7; a tentative D match to TRBD1 spans 6 bases. The source is a person aged 18-60 years who received the Ad26.COV2.S COVID-19 vaccine or a placebo. The CDR3 amino acid sequence is: CASTERGKVEQYF. The nucleotides read TGTGCCAGTACCGAGAGGGGGAAGGTAGAGCAGTACTTC.